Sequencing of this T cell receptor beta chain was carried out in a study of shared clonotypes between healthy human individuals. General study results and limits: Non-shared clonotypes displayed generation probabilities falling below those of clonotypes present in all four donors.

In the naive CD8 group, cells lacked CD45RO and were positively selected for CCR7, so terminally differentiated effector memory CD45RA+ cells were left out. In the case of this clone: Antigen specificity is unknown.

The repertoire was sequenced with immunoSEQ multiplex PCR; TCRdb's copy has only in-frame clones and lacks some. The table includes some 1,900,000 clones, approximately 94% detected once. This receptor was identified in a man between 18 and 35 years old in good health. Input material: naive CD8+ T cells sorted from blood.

The CDR3 is CAISDATNEKLFF. CDR3 in DNA: TGTGCCATCAGTGATGCAACTAATGAAAAACTGTTTTTT. The chain is built from TRBV10-3 and TRBJ1-4; D is uncertain. Per germline, CDR1 ENHRY and CDR2 SYGVKD. Trimming removed 3 bases from V and 0 bases from J, with 2 bases in between. The CDR3 spans 13 residues.